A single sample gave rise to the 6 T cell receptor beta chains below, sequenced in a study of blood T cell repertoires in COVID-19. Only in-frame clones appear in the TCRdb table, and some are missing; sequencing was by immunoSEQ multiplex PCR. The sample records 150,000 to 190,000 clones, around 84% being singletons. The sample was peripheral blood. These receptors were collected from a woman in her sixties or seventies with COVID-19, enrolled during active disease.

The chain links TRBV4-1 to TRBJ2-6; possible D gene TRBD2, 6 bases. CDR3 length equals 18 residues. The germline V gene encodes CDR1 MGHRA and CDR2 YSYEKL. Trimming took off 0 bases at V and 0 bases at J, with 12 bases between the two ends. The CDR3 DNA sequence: TGCGCCAGCAGCCAAGACGGGACTCTGAGCTCTGGGGCCAACGTCCTGACTTTC. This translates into CASSQDGTLSSGANVLTF.

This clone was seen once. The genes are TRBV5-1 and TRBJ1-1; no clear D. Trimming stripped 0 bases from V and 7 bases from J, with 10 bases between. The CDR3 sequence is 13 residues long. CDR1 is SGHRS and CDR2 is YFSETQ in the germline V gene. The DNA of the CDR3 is TGCGCCAGCAGCTTGGGCCGTGAGGATGAAGCTTTCTTT. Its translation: CASSLGREDEAFF. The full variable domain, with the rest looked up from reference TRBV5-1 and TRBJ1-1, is KAGVTQTPRYLIKTRGQQVTLSCSPISGHRSVSWYQQTPGQGLQFLFEYFSETQRNKGNFPGRFSGRQFSNSRSEMNVSTLELGDSALYLCASSLGREDEAFFGQGTRLTVV.

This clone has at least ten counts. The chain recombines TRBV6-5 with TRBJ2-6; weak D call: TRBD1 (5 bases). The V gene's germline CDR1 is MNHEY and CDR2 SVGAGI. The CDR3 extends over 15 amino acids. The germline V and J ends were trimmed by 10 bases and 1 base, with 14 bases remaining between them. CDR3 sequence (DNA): TGTGCCACCACAAAAAGGGGTTCTGGGGCCAACGTCCTGACTTTC. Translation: CATTKRGSGANVLTF.

The CDR3 sequence: CATSDWTRNTGELFF. In DNA form, the CDR3 reads TGTGCCACCAGTGACTGGACAAGAAACACCGGGGAGCTGTTTTTT. The chain has TRBV24-1 and TRBJ2-2; tentative D call: TRBD1 (5 bases). Germline V gene data show CDR1 as KGHDR and CDR2 as SFDVKD. Trimming took 4 bases from V and 2 from J, leaving 10 bases between them. The CDR3 length is 15 residues.

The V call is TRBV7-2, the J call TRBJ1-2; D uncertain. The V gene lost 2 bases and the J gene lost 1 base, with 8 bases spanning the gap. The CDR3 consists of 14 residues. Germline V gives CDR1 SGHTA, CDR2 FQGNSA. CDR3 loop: CASSLQADNYGYTF. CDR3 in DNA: TGTGCCAGCAGCTTACAGGCAGATAACTATGGCTACACCTTC.

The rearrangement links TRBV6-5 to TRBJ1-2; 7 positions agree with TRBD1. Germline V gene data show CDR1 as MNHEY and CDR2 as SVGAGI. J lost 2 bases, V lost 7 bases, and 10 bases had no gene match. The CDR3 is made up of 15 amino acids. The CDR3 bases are TGTGCCAGCATCCCAGGGGACAGACTAAACTATGGCTACACCTTC. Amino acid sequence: CASIPGDRLNYGYTF.